This T cell receptor beta chain was recorded in a study of T cells after yellow fever vaccination. Looking at the study overall: With SMART-Seq v4 Ultra Low Input, the fractions containing low cell numbers were prepared.

Looked up from germline, CDR1 is SGHTA and CDR2 is FQGTGA. Trimming stripped 1 base from V and 5 bases from J, with 9 bases between. The CDR3 has 14 residues. Study results and limitations: The booster response re-showed most primary clones: around 96% CD4, approximately 90% CD8.

For this clonotype: Its cognate antigen is unknown.

Generation of TCR cDNA used 5'RACE template switching (which added a universal primer site and UMIs). TCRdb re-called the 5' RACE reads with MiXCR, one entry per CDR3 protein. The data hold approximately 300,000 distinct CDR3 sequences, with around 7% observed a single time. V is TRBV7-3 and J is TRBJ2-1, with D hard to call. The sequences come from PBMCs, collected about 41 days after the first yellow fever vaccination. This receptor was identified in a man between 18 and 35 years old who received the YFV17D yellow fever vaccine. In DNA, the CDR3 is TGTGCCAGCAGCTTAAGTGGGCTAGACAATGAGCAGTTCTTC. Protein sequence: CASSLSGLDNEQFF.